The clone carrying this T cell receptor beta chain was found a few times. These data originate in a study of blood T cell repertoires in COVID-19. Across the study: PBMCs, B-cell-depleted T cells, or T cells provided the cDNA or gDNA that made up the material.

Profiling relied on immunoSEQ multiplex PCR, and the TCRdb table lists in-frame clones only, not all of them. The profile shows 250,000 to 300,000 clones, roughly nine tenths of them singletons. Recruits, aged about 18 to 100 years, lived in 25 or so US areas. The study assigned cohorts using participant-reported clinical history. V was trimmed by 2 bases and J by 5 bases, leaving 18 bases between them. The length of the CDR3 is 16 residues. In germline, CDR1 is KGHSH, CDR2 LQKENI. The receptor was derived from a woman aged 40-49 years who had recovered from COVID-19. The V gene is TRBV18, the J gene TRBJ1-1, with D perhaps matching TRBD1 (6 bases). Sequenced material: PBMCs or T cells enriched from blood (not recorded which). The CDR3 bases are TGTGCCAGCTCACCAAATGCCCCAGGGGCAGGAACTGAAGCTTTCTTT. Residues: CASSPNAPGAGTEAFF.